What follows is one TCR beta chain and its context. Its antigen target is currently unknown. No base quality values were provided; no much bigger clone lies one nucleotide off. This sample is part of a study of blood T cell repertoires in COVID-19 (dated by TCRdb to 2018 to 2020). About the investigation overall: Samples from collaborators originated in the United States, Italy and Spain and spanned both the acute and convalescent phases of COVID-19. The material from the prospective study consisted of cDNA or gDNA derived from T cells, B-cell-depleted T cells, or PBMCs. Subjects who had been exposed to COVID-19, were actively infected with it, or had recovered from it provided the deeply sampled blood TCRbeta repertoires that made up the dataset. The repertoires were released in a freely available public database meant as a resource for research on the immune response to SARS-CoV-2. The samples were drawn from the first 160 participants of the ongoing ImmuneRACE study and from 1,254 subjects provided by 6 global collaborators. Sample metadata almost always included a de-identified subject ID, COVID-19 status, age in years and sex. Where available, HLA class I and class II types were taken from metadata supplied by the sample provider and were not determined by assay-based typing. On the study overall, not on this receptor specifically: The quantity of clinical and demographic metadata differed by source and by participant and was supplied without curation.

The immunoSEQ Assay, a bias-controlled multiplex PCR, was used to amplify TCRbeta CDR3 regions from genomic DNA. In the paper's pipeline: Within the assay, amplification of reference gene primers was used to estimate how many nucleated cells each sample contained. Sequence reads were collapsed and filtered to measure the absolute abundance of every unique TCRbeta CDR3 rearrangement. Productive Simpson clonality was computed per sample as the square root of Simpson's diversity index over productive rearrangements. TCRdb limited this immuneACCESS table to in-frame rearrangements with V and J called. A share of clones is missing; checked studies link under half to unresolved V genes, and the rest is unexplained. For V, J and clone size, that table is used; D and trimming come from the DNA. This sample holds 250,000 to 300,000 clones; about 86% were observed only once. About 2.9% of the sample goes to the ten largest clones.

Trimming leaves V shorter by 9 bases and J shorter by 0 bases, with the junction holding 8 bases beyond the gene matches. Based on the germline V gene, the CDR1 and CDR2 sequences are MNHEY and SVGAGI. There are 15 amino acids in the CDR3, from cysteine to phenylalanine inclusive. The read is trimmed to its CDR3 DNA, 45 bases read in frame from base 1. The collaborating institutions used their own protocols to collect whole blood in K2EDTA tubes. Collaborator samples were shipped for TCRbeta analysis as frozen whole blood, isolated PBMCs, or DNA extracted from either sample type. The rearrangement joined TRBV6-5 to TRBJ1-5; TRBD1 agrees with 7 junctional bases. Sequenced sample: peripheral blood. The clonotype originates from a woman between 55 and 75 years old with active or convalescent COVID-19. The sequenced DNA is TGTGCCAGGAGACGGGACAGACATAGCAATCAGCCCCAGCATTTT. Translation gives CARRRDRHSNQPQHF.